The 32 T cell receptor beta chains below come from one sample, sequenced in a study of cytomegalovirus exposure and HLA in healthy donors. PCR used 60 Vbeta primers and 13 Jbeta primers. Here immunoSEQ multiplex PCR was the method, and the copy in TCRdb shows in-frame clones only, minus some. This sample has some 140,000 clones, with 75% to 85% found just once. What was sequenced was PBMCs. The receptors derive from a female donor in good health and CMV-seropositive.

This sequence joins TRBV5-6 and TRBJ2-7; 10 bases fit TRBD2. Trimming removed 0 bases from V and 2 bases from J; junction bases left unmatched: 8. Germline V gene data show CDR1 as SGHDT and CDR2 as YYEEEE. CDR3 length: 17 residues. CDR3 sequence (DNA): TGTGCCAGCAGCTTGGATCAGCGAGCGGGAGGGCCCTACGAGCAGTACTTC. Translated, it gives CASSLDQRAGGPYEQYF.

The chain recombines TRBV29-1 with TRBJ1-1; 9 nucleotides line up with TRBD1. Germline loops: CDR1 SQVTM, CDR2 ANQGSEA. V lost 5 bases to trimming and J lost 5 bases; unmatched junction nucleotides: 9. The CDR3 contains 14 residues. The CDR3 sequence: CSVSGQGFRTEAFF. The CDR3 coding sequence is TGCAGCGTTTCAGGACAGGGGTTTCGTACTGAAGCTTTCTTT.

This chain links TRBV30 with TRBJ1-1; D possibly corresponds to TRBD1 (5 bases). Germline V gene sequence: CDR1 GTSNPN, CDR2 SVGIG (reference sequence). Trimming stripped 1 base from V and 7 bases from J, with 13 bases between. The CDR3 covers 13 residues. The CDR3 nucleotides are TGTGCCTGGAGTGATCCGGGACTGTATGAAGCTTTCTTT. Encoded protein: CAWSDPGLYEAFF.

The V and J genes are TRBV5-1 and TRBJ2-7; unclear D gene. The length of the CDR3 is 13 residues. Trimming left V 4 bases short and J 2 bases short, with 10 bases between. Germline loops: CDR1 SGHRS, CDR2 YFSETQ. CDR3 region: CASSLRSAYEQYF. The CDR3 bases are TGCGCCAGCAGCCTGAGGTCGGCCTACGAGCAGTACTTC.

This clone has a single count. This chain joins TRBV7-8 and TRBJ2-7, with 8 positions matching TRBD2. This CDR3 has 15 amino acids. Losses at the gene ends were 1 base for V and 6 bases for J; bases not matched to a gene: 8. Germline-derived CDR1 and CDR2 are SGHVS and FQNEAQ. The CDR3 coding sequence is TGTGCCAGCAGCTTAGGGACTAGCCCCCCCTCCGAGCAGTACTTC. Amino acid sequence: CASSLGTSPPSEQYF.

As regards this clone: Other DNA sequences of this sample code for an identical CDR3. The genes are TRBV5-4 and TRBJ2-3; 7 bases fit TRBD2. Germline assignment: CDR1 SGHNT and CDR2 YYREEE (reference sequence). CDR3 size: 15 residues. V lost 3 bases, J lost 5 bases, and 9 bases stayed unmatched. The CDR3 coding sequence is TGTGCCAGCAGCTACCGGACTAGTGAGGGAGATACGCAGTATTTT. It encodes CASSYRTSEGDTQYF. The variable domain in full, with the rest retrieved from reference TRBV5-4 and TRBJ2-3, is ETGVTQSPTHLIKTRGQQVTLRCSSQSGHNTVSWYQQALGQGPQFIFQYYREEENGRGNFPPRFSGLQFPNYSSELNVNALELDDSALYLCASSYRTSEGDTQYFGPGTRLTVL.

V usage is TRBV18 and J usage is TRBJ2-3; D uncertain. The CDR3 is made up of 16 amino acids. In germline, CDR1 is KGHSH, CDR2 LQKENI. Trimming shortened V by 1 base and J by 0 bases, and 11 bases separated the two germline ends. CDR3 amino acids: CASSPRALVSTDTQYF. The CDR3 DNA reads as TGTGCCAGCTCACCACGGGCTCTTGTTAGCACAGATACGCAGTATTTT.

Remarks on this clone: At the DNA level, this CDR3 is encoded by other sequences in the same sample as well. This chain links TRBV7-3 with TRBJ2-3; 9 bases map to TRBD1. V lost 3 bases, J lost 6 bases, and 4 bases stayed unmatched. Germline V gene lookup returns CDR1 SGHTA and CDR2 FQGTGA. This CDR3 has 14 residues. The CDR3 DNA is TGTGCCAGCAGCTTGACAGGGGGTACGGATACGCAGTATTTT. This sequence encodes CASSLTGGTDTQYF.

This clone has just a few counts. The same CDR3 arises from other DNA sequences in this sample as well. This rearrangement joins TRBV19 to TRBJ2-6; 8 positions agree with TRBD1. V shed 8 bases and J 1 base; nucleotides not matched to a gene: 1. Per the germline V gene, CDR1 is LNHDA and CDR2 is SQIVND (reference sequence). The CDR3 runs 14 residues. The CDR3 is CASYRGSGANVLTF. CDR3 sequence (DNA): TGTGCCAGTTACAGGGGGTCTGGGGCCAACGTCCTGACTTTC.

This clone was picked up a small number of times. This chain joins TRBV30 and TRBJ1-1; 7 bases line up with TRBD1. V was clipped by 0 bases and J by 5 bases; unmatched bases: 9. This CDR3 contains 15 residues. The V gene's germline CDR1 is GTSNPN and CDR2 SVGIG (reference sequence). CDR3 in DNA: TGTGCCTGGAGTGTACCGCGGACAGGAACAACTGAAGCTTTCTTT. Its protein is CAWSVPRTGTTEAFF. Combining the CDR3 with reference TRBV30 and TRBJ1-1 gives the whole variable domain SQTIHQWPATLVQPVGSPLSLECTVEGTSNPNLYWYRQAAGRGLQLLFYSVGIGQISSEVPQNLSASRPQDRQFILSSKKLLLSDSGFYLCAWSVPRTGTTEAFFGQGTRLTVV.

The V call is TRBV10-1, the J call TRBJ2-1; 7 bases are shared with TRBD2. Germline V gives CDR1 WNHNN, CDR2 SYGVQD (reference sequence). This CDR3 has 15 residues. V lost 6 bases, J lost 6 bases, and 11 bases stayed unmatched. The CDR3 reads CASRALGGRFNEQFF. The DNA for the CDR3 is TGCGCCAGCAGAGCCCTCGGCGGGAGATTCAATGAGCAGTTCTTC.

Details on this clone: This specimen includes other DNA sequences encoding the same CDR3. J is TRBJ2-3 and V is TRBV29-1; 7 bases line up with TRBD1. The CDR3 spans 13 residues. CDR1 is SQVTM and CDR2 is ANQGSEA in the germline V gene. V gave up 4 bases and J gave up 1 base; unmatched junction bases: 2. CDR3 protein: CSVGQGGTDTQYF. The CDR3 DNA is TGCAGCGTTGGACAGGGCGGCACAGATACGCAGTATTTT.

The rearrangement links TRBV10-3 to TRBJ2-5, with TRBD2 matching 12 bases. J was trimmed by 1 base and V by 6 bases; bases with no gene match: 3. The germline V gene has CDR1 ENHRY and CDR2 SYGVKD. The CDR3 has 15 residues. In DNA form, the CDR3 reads TGTGCCATCAGCCGGACTAGCGGGGCCCAAGAGACCCAGTACTTC. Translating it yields CAISRTSGAQETQYF.

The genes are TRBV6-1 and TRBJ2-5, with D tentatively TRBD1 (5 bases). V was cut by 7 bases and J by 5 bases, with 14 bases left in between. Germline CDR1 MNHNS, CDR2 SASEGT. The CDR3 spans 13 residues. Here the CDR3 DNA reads TGTGCCAGCACTAGACAGCCCCGGGAGACCCAGTACTTC. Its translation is CASTRQPRETQYF.

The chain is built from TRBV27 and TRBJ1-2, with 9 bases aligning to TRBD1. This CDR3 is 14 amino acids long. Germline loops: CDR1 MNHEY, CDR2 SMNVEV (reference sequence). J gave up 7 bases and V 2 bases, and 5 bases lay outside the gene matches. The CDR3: CASSLAQGAFGYTF. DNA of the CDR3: TGTGCCAGCAGTTTAGCACAGGGGGCTTTTGGCTACACCTTC.

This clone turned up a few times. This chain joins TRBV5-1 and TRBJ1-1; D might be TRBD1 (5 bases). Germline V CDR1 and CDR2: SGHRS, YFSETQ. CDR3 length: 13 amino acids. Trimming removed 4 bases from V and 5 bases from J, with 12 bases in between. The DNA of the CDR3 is TGCGCCAGCAGCCAAGACAGTAGAACTGAAGCTTTCTTT. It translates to CASSQDSRTEAFF. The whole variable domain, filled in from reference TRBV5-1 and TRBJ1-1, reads KAGVTQTPRYLIKTRGQQVTLSCSPISGHRSVSWYQQTPGQGLQFLFEYFSETQRNKGNFPGRFSGRQFSNSRSEMNVSTLELGDSALYLCASSQDSRTEAFFGQGTRLTVV.

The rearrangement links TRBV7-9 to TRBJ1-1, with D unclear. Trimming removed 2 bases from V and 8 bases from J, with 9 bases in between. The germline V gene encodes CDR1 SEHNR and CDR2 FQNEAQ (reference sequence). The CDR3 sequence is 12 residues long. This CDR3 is CASSLSRKEAFF. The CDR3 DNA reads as TGTGCCAGCAGCTTATCGCGGAAAGAAGCTTTCTTT. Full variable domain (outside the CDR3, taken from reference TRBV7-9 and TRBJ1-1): DTGVSQNPRHKITKRGQNVTFRCDPISEHNRLYWYRQTLGQGPEFLTYFQNEAQLEKSRLLSDRFSAERPKGSFSTLEIQRTEQGDSAMYLCASSLSRKEAFFGQGTRLTVV.

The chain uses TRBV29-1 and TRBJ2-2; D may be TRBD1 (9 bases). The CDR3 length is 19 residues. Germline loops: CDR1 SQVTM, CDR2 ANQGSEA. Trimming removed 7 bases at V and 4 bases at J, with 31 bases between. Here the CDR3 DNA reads TGCAGCGCTCGGGGGGGGACAGGACAGGGGACACCGGGCACCGGGGAGCTGTTTTTT. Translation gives CSARGGTGQGTPGTGELFF.

CDR3 nucleotides: TGTGCCAGTAGGGCCCCCGGGACACCGAACTATGGCTACACCTTC. Residues: CASRAPGTPNYGYTF. V is TRBV19 and J is TRBJ1-2; possible D gene TRBD1, 6 bases. V gave up 6 bases and J gave up 2 bases, with 16 bases separating them. The CDR3 length is 15 residues. The germline V gene encodes CDR1 LNHDA and CDR2 SQIVND (reference sequence).

The CDR3 bases are TGTGCCAGCACCGAACTAGCAGGGTGGACTGAAGCTTTCTTT. Its translation: CASTELAGWTEAFF. This sequence joins TRBV6-5 and TRBJ1-1; D may be TRBD1 (5 bases). V lost 7 bases to trimming and J lost 5 bases, with 17 bases between them. Germline V lookup: CDR1 MNHEY, CDR2 SVGAGI. This CDR3 contains 14 residues.

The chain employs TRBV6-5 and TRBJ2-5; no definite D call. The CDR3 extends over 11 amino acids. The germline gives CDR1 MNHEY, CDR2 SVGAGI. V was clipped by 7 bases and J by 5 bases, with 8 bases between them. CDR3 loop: CASKRQETQYF. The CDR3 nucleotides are TGTGCCAGCAAACGTCAGGAGACCCAGTACTTC.

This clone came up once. The CDR3 DNA reads as TGTGCCAGCAGCCCTACTAGCGGGGGCGGCTCCCCGTACTTC. It translates to CASSPTSGGGSPYF. This chain uses TRBV11-1 with TRBJ2-5, with 11 bases aligning to TRBD2. Germline CDR1 is SGHAT and CDR2 is FQDESV (reference sequence). The CDR3 contains 14 residues. V was pared by 5 bases and J by 13 bases, with 12 bases of the junction left unmatched.

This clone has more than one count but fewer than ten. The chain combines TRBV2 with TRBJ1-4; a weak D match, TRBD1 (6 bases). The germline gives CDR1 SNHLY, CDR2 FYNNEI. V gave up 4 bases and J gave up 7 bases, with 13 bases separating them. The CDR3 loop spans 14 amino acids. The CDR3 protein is CASSVWTEIEKLFF. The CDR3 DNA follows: TGTGCCAGCAGTGTTTGGACAGAGATTGAAAAACTGTTTTTT.

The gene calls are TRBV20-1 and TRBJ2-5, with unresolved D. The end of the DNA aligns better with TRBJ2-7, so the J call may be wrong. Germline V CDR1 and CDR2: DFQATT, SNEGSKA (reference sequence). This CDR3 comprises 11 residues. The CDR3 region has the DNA TGCAGTGCTGCACTTGACTACGAGCAGTACTTC. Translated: CSAALDYEQYF.

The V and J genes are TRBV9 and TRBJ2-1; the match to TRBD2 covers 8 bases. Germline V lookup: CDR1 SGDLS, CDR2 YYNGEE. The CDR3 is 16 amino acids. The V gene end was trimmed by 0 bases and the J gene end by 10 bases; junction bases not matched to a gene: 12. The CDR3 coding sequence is TGTGCCAGCAGCGTAGCCGGGACTAGGGCTGTAGGGGAGCAGTTCTTC. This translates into CASSVAGTRAVGEQFF. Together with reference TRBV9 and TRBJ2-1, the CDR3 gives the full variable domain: DSGVTQTPKHLITATGQRVTLRCSPRSGDLSVYWYQQSLDQGLQFLIQYYNGEERAKGNILERFSAQQFPDLHSELNLSSLELGDSALYFCASSVAGTRAVGEQFFGPGTRLTVL.

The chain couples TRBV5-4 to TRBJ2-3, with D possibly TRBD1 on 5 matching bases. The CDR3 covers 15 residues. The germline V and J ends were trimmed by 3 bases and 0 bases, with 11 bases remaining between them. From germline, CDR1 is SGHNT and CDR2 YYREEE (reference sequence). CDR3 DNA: TGTGCCAGCAGCTCAGAGACAGTTAGCACAGATACGCAGTATTTT. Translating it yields CASSSETVSTDTQYF.

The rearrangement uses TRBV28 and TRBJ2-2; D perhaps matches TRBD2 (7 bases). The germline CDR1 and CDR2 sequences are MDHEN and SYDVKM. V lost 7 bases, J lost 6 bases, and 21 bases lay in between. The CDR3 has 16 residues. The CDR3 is CASKREGGAISGELFF. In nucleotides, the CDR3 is TGTGCCAGCAAGAGGGAGGGGGGGGCGATCTCCGGGGAGCTGTTTTTT.

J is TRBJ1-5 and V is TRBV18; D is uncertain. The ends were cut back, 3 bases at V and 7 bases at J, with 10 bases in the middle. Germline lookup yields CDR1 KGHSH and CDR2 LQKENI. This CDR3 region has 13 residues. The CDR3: CASSPPGGQPQHF. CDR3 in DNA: TGTGCCAGCTCACCCCCCGGAGGACAGCCCCAGCATTTT.

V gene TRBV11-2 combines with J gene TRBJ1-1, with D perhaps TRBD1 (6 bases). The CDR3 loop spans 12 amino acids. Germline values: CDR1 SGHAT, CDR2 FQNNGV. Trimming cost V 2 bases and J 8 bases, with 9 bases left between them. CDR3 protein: CASSLNRDEAFF. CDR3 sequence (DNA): TGTGCCAGCAGCTTAAACAGGGACGAAGCTTTCTTT.

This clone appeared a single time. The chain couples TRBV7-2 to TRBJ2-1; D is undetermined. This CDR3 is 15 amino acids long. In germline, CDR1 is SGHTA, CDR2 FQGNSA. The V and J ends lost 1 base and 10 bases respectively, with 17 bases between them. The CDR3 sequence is CASSLVVRQAREQFF. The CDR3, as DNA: TGTGCCAGCAGCTTAGTTGTACGGCAGGCACGGGAGCAGTTCTTC.

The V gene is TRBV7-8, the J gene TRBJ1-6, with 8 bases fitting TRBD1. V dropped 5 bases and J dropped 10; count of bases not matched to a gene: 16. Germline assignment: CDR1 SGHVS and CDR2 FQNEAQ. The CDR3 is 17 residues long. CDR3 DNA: TGTGCCAGCAGCCCAAGCCGGCCGACAGGGGTGGGATCACCCCTCCACTTT. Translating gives CASSPSRPTGVGSPLHF.

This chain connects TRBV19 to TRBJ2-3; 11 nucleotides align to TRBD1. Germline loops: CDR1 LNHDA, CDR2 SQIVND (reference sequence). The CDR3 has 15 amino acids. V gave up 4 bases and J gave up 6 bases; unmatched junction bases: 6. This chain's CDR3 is CASSTLDRGRDTQYF. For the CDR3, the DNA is TGTGCCAGTAGTACATTGGACAGGGGGCGGGATACGCAGTATTTT.